The rows below give T cell receptor beta chains drawn from one sample of a study of blood T cell repertoires in COVID-19. TCRdb's copy holds only in-frame clones and misses some; the assay was immunoSEQ multiplex PCR. The table records more than 30,000 clones, more than 70% of them present only once. Input material: peripheral blood. The receptors were sampled from a middle-aged woman with active or convalescent COVID-19. Both conserved end residues are part of each CDR3.

v_gene	j_gene	CDR3aa
TRBV30	TRBJ2-3	CAWSDTSKSVDTQYF
TRBV19	TRBJ1-1	CASSIRQSYTEAFF
TRBV5-1	TRBJ2-1	CASSLVAALYNEQFF
TRBV10-3	TRBJ2-2	CAISGISGRPNTGELFF
TRBV18	TRBJ1-2	CASSPGPGDRQYGYTF
TRBV7-3	TRBJ2-3	CASSLSSTSGGRTDTQYF
TRBV30	TRBJ2-1	CAWLTGTEQFF
TRBV15	TRBJ2-1	CATSRGSGSGGEQFF
TRBV2	TRBJ1-5	CASRAYRGGNQPQHF
TRBV6-5	TRBJ2-6	CASSYFPSSGANVLTF
TRBV19	TRBJ2-1	CATVAGGPSDEQFF
TRBV6-1	TRBJ1-4	CASSEATGPTEKLFF
TRBV10-1	TRBJ2-5	CASGPGGPRETQYF
TRBV7-9	TRBJ1-5	CASSLSRAGKRGNQPQHF
TRBV11-2	TRBJ2-3	CASSLDLVAGASTDTQYF
TRBV27	TRBJ1-1	CASSLSGRVNTEAFF
TRBV19	TRBJ2-3	CASSQPGLAGFWDTQYF
TRBV12-3/TRBV12-4	TRBJ1-2	CASSLISYGYTF
TRBV3-1/TRBV3-2	TRBJ2-4	CASSQDRPASGRVAKNIQYF
TRBV29-1	TRBJ2-7	CSVTGGDSTRYEQYF